The entry below gives a single T cell receptor (beta chain) sequence along with its context. This clonotype was seen a handful of times. The target of this receptor is not known. Qualities for individual bases were not recorded, and no much larger clone is one base off. The V and J ends are trimmed by 4 bases and 1 base, leaving 15 bases between them. The germline V gene specifies ENHRY as CDR1 and SYGVKD as CDR2. Taken from cysteine to phenylalanine, the CDR3 has 16 residues. The retained sequence is limited to the CDR3, 48 bases, with the frame set at the first base. The data stem from a study of T-cell reconstitution after alpha-beta-depleted transplantation in children (dated by TCRdb to the mid-2010s). The study in broad terms: The study quantitatively tracked T-cell immune reconstitution after TCRalphabeta/CD19-depleted allogeneic hematopoietic cell transplantation in children using TCR repertoire profiling.

Preparation of the library involved PCR. The reads were generated on an Illumina HiSeq 2500. To normalize quantification of the TCRbeta repertoire, the TCR libraries were built with molecular barcoding that relied on unique molecular identifiers. TCRdb redid the processing of the public reads, applying fastp at Q25 and MiXCR, and retained in-frame beta chains. Entries are consolidated by CDR3 protein sequence, retaining the most common genes and DNA. This sample gives fewer than 550,000 distinct CDR3 sequences in total; approximately 10% of them show up just once. The top ten constitute roughly 5% of the sample.

Rearrangement joined TRBV10-3 to TRBJ2-3; matching of 6 bases hints at TRBD1 as the D gene. The sample here was PBMCs from the stem cell graft donor, taken from the stem cell graft. The sequence came from a human donor who donated a stem cell graft to a child with acute myeloid leukemia. The sequenced DNA: TGTGCCATCAGTGGAACACAGGGTGGGGGCACAGATACGCAGTATTTT. Its protein reads: CAISGTQGGGTDTQYF.